The T cell receptor (beta chain) described here comes from a study of cytomegalovirus exposure and HLA in healthy donors. Turning to this clone: This sample also contains other DNA sequences that code for the same CDR3.

Germline values: CDR1 LNHDA, CDR2 SQIVND (reference sequence). The junction had 3 bases not matched to a gene; V was cut back by 8 bases and J by 2 bases. This CDR3 region has 13 residues. PCR was performed using 60 Vbeta and 13 Jbeta primers. Only in-frame clones appear in the TCRdb table, and some are missing; sequencing was by immunoSEQ multiplex PCR. Among approximately 120,000 clones listed, around two thirds were seen once. The chain joins TRBV19 to TRBJ2-7, with 10 bases matching TRBD1. This sequence was found in a man aged 55-75 years in good health and CMV-seropositive. Sequenced sample: PBMCs. The CDR3 DNA sequence: TGTGCCAGTGGCGACAGGGGGCCCTACGAGCAGTACTTC. It specifies CASGDRGPYEQYF.